This T cell receptor (beta chain) was sequenced in a study of cytomegalovirus exposure and HLA in healthy donors. General observations from the study: It was reported that the classifier diagnosed cytomegalovirus status with high specificity and sensitivity in both the original and validation cohorts.

Concerning this clone: Its antigen is not known.

TCRdb's copy holds only in-frame clones and misses some; the assay was immunoSEQ multiplex PCR. This sample has 260,000 or so clones, with roughly 91% found just once. The sequenced sample was PBMCs. The clonotype was recovered from a woman in her twenties or thirties in good health and CMV-seronegative.

The CDR3 nucleotides are TGTGCCAGCAGTTACTCCTACTACGAGCAGTACTTC. Amino acid sequence: CASSYSYYEQYF. This rearrangement joins TRBV28 to TRBJ2-7; D remains ambiguous. There are 12 residues in the CDR3. Germline-derived CDR1 and CDR2 are MDHEN and SYDVKM. The V gene lost 4 bases and the J gene lost 3 bases, with 7 bases spanning the gap.